This T cell receptor (beta chain) was captured in a study of spatial heterogeneity in lung cancer. Looking at the study overall: Detection consistently captured more beta-chain sequences than alpha-chain sequences. The library had UMIs, and each TCR and UMI pair averaged more than ten raw reads.

TCRdb recomputed calls from the 5' RACE reads with MiXCR, one row per CDR3 protein. The sample consists of more than 2,000 distinct CDR3 sequences, about two fifths of them appearing once. On this clonotype: Its specificity is not known. This beta chain is off target for a library built for alpha chains, so its abundance means little.

Germline V gene sequence: CDR1 LGHNA, CDR2 YSLEER. The CDR3 spans 13 residues. V shed 1 base and J shed 8 bases, with 9 bases lying between them. The time point denotes: sample taken at primary tumor resection. Researchers sequenced whole RNA taken from tumor, nontumor lung or frozen PBMC without sorting. Study-level points and caveats: One measure, the expanded intratumoral alpha and beta TCR count, tracked tumor mutation counts.

This receptor was identified in a male donor with early-stage non-small cell lung cancer. V gene TRBV4-3 combines with J gene TRBJ2-4; D uncertain. The source was lung tumor tissue, collected at surgery. The CDR3 loop is CASSQGTADIQYF. The DNA for the CDR3 is TGCGCCAGCAGCCAAGGGACGGCGGACATTCAGTACTTC.